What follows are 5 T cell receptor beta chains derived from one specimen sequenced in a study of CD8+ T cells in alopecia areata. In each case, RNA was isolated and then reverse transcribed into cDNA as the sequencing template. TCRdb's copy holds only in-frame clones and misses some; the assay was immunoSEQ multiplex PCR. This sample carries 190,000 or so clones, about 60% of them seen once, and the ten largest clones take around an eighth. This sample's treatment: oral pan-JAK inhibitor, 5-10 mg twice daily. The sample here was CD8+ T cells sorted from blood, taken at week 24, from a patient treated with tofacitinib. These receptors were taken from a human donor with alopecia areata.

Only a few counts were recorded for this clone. The DNA for the CDR3 is TGTGCCAGTAGTATGGACGGCCCCTACAATGAGCAGTTCTTC. Its translation is CASSMDGPYNEQFF. V is TRBV19 and J is TRBJ2-1; D call uncertain. Germline V CDR1 and CDR2: LNHDA, SQIVND (reference sequence). The CDR3 length is 14 residues. V lost 3 bases and J 2 bases, leaving 8 bases between the germline ends. Complete variable domain (other parts from reference TRBV19 and TRBJ2-1): DGGITQSPKYLFRKEGQNVTLSCEQNLNHDAMYWYRQDPGQGLRLIYYSQIVNDFQKGDIAEGYSVSREKKESFPLTVTSAQKNPTAFYLCASSMDGPYNEQFFGPGTRLTVL.

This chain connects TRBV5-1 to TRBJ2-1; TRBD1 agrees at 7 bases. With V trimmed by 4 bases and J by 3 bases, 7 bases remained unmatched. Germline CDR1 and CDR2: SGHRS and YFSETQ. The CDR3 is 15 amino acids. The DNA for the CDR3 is TGCGCCAGCAGCAACCGGGACAGACTCTACAATGAGCAGTTCTTC. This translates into CASSNRDRLYNEQFF.

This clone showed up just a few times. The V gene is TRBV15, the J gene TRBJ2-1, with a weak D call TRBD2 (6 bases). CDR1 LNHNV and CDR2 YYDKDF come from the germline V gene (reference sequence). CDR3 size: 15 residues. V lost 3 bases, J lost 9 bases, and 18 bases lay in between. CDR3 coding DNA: TGTGCCACCAGCAGTCCTACGGTGGTGGGGGGTGAGCAGTTCTTC. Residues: CATSSPTVVGGEQFF.

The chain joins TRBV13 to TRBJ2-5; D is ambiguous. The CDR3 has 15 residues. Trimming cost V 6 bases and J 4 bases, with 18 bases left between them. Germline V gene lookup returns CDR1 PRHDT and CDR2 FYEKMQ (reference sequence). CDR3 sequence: CASSANHGPRETQYF. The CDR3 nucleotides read TGTGCCAGCAGTGCTAATCACGGGCCGCGAGAGACCCAGTACTTC.

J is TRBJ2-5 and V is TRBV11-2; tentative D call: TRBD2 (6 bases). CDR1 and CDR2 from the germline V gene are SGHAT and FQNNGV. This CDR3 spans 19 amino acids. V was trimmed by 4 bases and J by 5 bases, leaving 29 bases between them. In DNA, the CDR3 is TGTGCCAGCAGCTCGAAGTGGGCGGGTAAAGGGGCTCGGGAGGAGACCCAGTACTTC. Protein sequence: CASSSKWAGKGAREETQYF.